This passage covers 27 T cell receptor beta chains from one sample sequenced in a study of CD8 T cells in ankylosing spondylitis. Each CDR3 protein is one row after TCRdb ran MiXCR on the 5' RACE reads. The sample includes about 340,000 distinct CDR3 sequences, roughly 20% seen only once; the top ten take about an eighth. Source material: blood, either unsorted or a sorted T cell fraction (not recorded which). The receptors were gathered from a male donor with ankylosing spondylitis or in good health (not recorded which).

Only a few counts were recorded for this clonotype. The V call is TRBV12-3 or TRBV12-4, the J call TRBJ2-3; D is ambiguous. The CDR3 spans 12 residues. V lost 1 base, J lost 11 bases, and 10 bases lay in between. Written as DNA, the CDR3 is TGTGCCAGCAGTTTAGGGGGTGTTGAGCAGTATTTT. Protein product: CASSLGGVEQYF.

This clonotype turned up a few times. The chain has TRBV7-9 and TRBJ2-7; D ambiguous. CDR3 length: 12 residues. V was clipped by 5 bases and J by 6 bases, with 11 bases between them. The germline CDR1 and CDR2 sequences are SEHNR and FQNEAQ (reference sequence). In DNA, the CDR3 is TGTGCCAGCAGCCGCCGAGGTCCCGAGCAGTACTTC. Protein sequence: CASSRRGPEQYF.

The V gene is TRBV5-1, the J gene TRBJ2-7, with D tentatively TRBD1 or TRBD2 (5 bases each). Trimming shortened V by 0 bases and J by 2 bases, and 6 bases separated the two germline ends. Germline CDR1 is SGHRS and CDR2 is YFSETQ. The CDR3 runs 13 residues. The CDR3 protein is CASSLGDAYEQYF. The CDR3 DNA is TGCGCCAGCAGCTTGGGGGACGCCTACGAGCAGTACTTC.

This chain connects TRBV4-1 to TRBJ1-5, with TRBD1 identical over 10 bases. The trim removed 1 base at V and 4 bases at J, leaving 7 bases unmatched. CDR1 is MGHRA, CDR2 YSYEKL, per germline. The CDR3 length is 17 residues. Written as DNA, the CDR3 is TGCGCCAGCAGCCAAGGAGGGGACAGGGGCTATAATCAGCCCCAGCATTTT. Its translation: CASSQGGDRGYNQPQHF.

Only a few counts were recorded for this clonotype. The chain is built from TRBV21-1 and TRBJ2-7; TRBD1 is the table's D call, not checked against the DNA. TRBV21-1 corresponds to a pseudogene. The CDR3 covers 13 residues. In DNA, the CDR3 is TGTGCCAGCAGCACTCAGGGGGGCCACGAGCAGTACTTC. It yields the protein CASSTQGGHEQYF.

The chain employs TRBV29-1 and TRBJ1-2; TRBD1 might be the D (6 bases). V was pared by 4 bases and J by 0 bases, with 12 bases between. Germline CDR1 and CDR2: SQVTM and ANQGSEA. The CDR3 sequence is 14 residues long. As DNA, the CDR3 is TGCAGCGTTGCCGACAGGTCCTCTAACTATGGCTACACCTTC. Translation gives CSVADRSSNYGYTF.

The chain couples TRBV4-1 to TRBJ2-7, with D possibly TRBD1 on 6 matching bases. V was cut by 0 bases and J by 6 bases, with 15 bases left in between. Germline V gene lookup returns CDR1 MGHRA and CDR2 YSYEKL. The CDR3 spans 15 residues. The CDR3: CASSQDTGLSPEQYF. The DNA of the CDR3 is TGCGCCAGCAGCCAAGATACAGGGTTGTCGCCCGAGCAGTACTTC.

The rearrangement uses TRBV2 and TRBJ2-5, with TRBD1 identical over 12 bases. Trimming cost V 1 base and J 5 bases; bases outside gene matches: 2. This CDR3 is 15 amino acids long. Looked up from germline, CDR1 is SNHLY and CDR2 is FYNNEI. In DNA form, the CDR3 reads TGTGCCAGCAGTGAAGAGGGACAGGGGGCGGAGACCCAGTACTTC. Protein product: CASSEEGQGAETQYF. Full variable domain (outside the CDR3, taken from reference TRBV2 and TRBJ2-5): EPEVTQTPSHQVTQMGQEVILRCVPISNHLYFYWYRQILGQKVEFLVSFYNNEISEKSEIFDDQFSVERPDGSNFTLKIRSTKLEDSAMYFCASSEEGQGAETQYFGPGTRLLVL.

V usage is TRBV4-1 and J usage is TRBJ2-7, with TRBD1 as a possible D gene (6 bases). Trimming shortened V by 0 bases and J by 6 bases, and 9 bases separated the two germline ends. There are 13 residues in the CDR3. Per the germline V gene, CDR1 is MGHRA and CDR2 is YSYEKL. The CDR3 DNA is TGCGCCAGCAGCCAAGAACAGGGAACCGAGCAGTACTTC. Translated, it gives CASSQEQGTEQYF.

The table lists this clonotype with a few counts. This CDR3 is CASSSDWETQYF. CDR3 in DNA: TGTGCCAGCAGTTCTGACTGGGAGACCCAGTACTTC. The rearrangement links TRBV12-3 or TRBV12-4 to TRBJ2-5; D remains ambiguous. CDR3 length: 12 amino acids. Between the trimmed V and J ends, which lost 4 bases and 5 bases, there was a span of 8 bases.

This clonotype came up many times. The chain has TRBV29-1 and TRBJ2-7; D gene uncertain. The germline V gene encodes CDR1 SQVTM and CDR2 ANQGSEA. The length of the CDR3 is 12 residues. Trimming took 4 bases from V and 6 from J, leaving 13 bases between them. In nucleotides, the CDR3 is TGCAGCGTTGTGGCCCCCTCGGGCGAGCAGTACTTC. Protein sequence: CSVVAPSGEQYF.

This rearrangement joins TRBV7-2 to TRBJ2-7; D is unclear. Germline CDR1 and CDR2: SGHTA and FQGNSA. V dropped 1 base and J dropped 10 bases, with 14 bases sitting between them. The CDR3 loop spans 13 amino acids. The CDR3 sequence: CASSLGISVDQYF. The CDR3 nucleotides read TGTGCCAGCAGCTTAGGTATTTCAGTTGATCAGTACTTC.

This clonotype has more than one count but fewer than ten. The rearrangement joins TRBV20-1 to TRBJ2-7; D is uncertain. Trimming removed 0 bases from V and 2 bases from J, with 14 bases in between. The CDR3 covers 15 residues. In germline, CDR1 is DFQATT, CDR2 SNEGSKA (reference sequence). CDR3 region: CSARDEAGFTYEQYF. CDR3 nucleotide sequence: TGCAGTGCTAGAGATGAGGCAGGCTTTACCTACGAGCAGTACTTC.

The chain recombines TRBV11-2 with TRBJ2-5, with TRBD2 identical over 7 bases. This CDR3 spans 16 amino acids. The V segment lost 5 bases and the J segment 5 bases; nucleotides outside the gene matches: 14. Germline V CDR1 and CDR2: SGHAT, FQNNGV. CDR3 protein: CASSLLTGLGGETQYF. The CDR3 DNA reads as TGTGCCAGCAGCCTCCTTACTGGACTAGGCGGTGAGACCCAGTACTTC. The whole variable domain, filled in from reference TRBV11-2 and TRBJ2-5, reads EAGVAQSPRYKIIEKRQSVAFWCNPISGHATLYWYQQILGQGPKLLIQFQNNGVVDDSQLPKDRFSAERLKGVDSTLKIQPAKLEDSAVYLCASSLLTGLGGETQYFGPGTRLLVL.

This clonotype was found a few times. This sequence joins TRBV28 and TRBJ1-2, with a possible D match to TRBD1 (6 bases). Trimming shortened V by 3 bases and J by 2 bases, and 13 bases separated the two germline ends. In germline, CDR1 is MDHEN, CDR2 SYDVKM. The CDR3 runs to 15 residues. The CDR3: CASSFVRGSNYGYTF. In nucleotides, the CDR3 is TGTGCCAGCAGTTTTGTCAGGGGATCAAACTATGGCTACACCTTC.

The rearrangement joins TRBV4-2 to TRBJ2-3; D unclear. The CDR3 length is 14 residues. CDR1 LGHNA and CDR2 YNFKEQ come from the germline V gene. The V and J ends lost 2 bases and 4 bases respectively, with 10 bases between them. DNA for the CDR3: TGTGCCAGCAGCCAAACTACAACGGCAGATACGCAGTATTTT. Translation: CASSQTTTADTQYF.

This rearrangement joins TRBV27 to TRBJ2-3; 10 bases align to TRBD2. This CDR3 is built from 16 residues. J lost 2 bases, V lost 2 bases, and 4 bases had no gene match. Germline V gene sequence: CDR1 MNHEY, CDR2 SMNVEV (reference sequence). The CDR3 region has the DNA TGTGCCAGCAGTTTAGCTAGCGGGGGATCCACAGATACGCAGTATTTT. Protein product: CASSLASGGSTDTQYF.

The V gene is TRBV11-2, the J gene TRBJ2-2, with 10 bases fitting TRBD2. The CDR3 has 19 residues. CDR1 and CDR2 (germline): SGHAT, FQNNGV. Unmatched junction bases numbered 13, after V lost 5 bases and J lost 1 base. CDR3 protein: CASSHFGASGGLNTGELFF. In DNA, the CDR3 is TGTGCCAGCAGCCACTTCGGTGCTAGCGGGGGCCTGAACACCGGGGAGCTGTTTTTT.

This clonotype was counted between two and nine times. This chain uses TRBV29-1 with TRBJ2-1, with D possibly called TRBD1 or TRBD2 (5 bases each). V shed 8 bases and J shed 1 base, with 12 bases lying between them. The CDR3 runs 13 residues. Germline loops: CDR1 SQVTM, CDR2 ANQGSEA. CDR3 amino acids: CSTWGSSYNEQFF. CDR3 coding DNA: TGCAGCACGTGGGGGAGTTCCTACAATGAGCAGTTCTTC.

This clonotype occurred a few times. The genes are TRBV7-9 and TRBJ2-1, with a weak D call TRBD2 (6 bases). This CDR3 contains 13 residues. The V gene's germline CDR1 is SEHNR and CDR2 FQNEAQ (reference sequence). The V end lost 5 bases, the J end lost 8 bases, and 13 bases lay between the germline ends. The CDR3 coding sequence is TGTGCCAGCAGCCCACCCGGAGGGGATGAGCAGTTCTTC. Protein product: CASSPPGGDEQFF. The entire variable domain, with the rest obtained from reference TRBV7-9 and TRBJ2-1, is as follows: DTGVSQNPRHKITKRGQNVTFRCDPISEHNRLYWYRQTLGQGPEFLTYFQNEAQLEKSRLLSDRFSAERPKGSFSTLEIQRTEQGDSAMYLCASSPPGGDEQFFGPGTRLTVL.

The chain carries TRBV6-1 and TRBJ2-6; D is perhaps TRBD2 (6 bases). Germline values: CDR1 MNHNS, CDR2 SASEGT. This CDR3 comprises 18 residues. V shed 5 bases and J shed 0 bases, with 17 bases lying between them. The CDR3 loop reads CASSRAVRGPSGANVLTF. The DNA of the CDR3 is TGTGCCAGCAGTAGAGCGGTGCGGGGCCCCTCTGGGGCCAACGTCCTGACTTTC.

The chain joins TRBV10-3 to TRBJ2-1; TRBD1 matches 11 bases. The CDR3 extends over 12 amino acids. Germline trimming cut 2 bases from V and 16 bases from J; bases unmatched to any gene: 4. Germline CDR1 and CDR2: ENHRY and SYGVKD. The DNA of the CDR3 is TGTGCCATCAGTGAGGGACAGGGGGCTTTATTCTTC. It codes for CAISEGQGALFF.

This chain links TRBV11-3 with TRBJ2-2; TRBD1 matches at 9 bases. This CDR3 region has 15 residues. Germline CDR1 SGHNT, CDR2 YENEEA. V dropped 5 bases and J dropped 6; count of bases not matched to a gene: 7. This CDR3 reads CASSLGTGLAGELFF. The CDR3 DNA reads TGTGCCAGCAGCCTAGGGACAGGGCTCGCCGGGGAGCTGTTTTTT.

V gene TRBV20-1 combines with J gene TRBJ1-4; D remains unclear. Germline V gene data show CDR1 as DFQATT and CDR2 as SNEGSKA (reference sequence). The CDR3 contains 15 residues. The V and J ends lost 0 bases and 7 bases respectively, with 15 bases between them. The CDR3 DNA sequence: TGCAGTGCTAGAGATATAAGGGAGGTAGTTGAAAAACTGTTTTTT. This sequence encodes CSARDIREVVEKLFF.

This clonotype was found a few times. The rearrangement uses TRBV7-9 and TRBJ2-7; 9 nucleotides align to TRBD1. Germline V gene lookup returns CDR1 SEHNR and CDR2 FQNEAQ (reference sequence). V was pared by 5 bases and J by 5 bases, with 4 bases of the junction left unmatched. The CDR3 length is 13 residues. The DNA of the CDR3 is TGTGCCAGCAGCATGGGACAGGGCCACGAGCAGTACTTC. It encodes CASSMGQGHEQYF.

V gene TRBV25-1 combines with J gene TRBJ2-7, with D perhaps matching TRBD1 (5 bases). The CDR3 runs 16 residues. CDR1 and CDR2 from the germline V gene are MGHDK and SYGVNS. V lost 3 bases, J lost 2 bases, and 17 bases lay in between. CDR3 sequence reads: CASSEPLDTNPYEQYF. In DNA, the CDR3 is TGTGCCAGCAGTGAGCCCCTGGACACTAACCCCTACGAGCAGTACTTC.

This clonotype has a count of ten or more. CDR3 residues: CASSPGTANTEAFF. As DNA, the CDR3 is TGTGCCAGCAGTCCCGGGACAGCGAACACTGAAGCTTTCTTT. This chain uses TRBV12-3 or TRBV12-4 with TRBJ1-1; 7 nucleotides agree with TRBD1. The CDR3 has 14 amino acids. V gave up 5 bases and J gave up 1 base; unmatched junction bases: 4.